Described below is a single T cell receptor beta chain sequence and its context. Its specificity is not known. This sample was included in a study of monozygotic twins with inflammatory bowel disease. Overall study findings and caveats: Heterogeneous immunosuppressive treatment regimens may have introduced variability into patient repertoires. Clonotype overlap with others was lower in IBD patients than in healthy twins, a difference that was greatest with disease activity. Different T cell subtypes could not be distinguished.

There are 13 residues in the CDR3. CDR1 is SQVTM, CDR2 ANQGSEA, per germline. TCRdb reanalyzed the 5' RACE reads and collapses them to one entry per CDR3 protein, without DNA. This sample's clone table lists approximately 400,000 distinct CDR3 sequences. The receptor's source is a human donor with ulcerative colitis or Crohn's disease, or a healthy co-twin of an affected twin (not recorded which). This rearrangement joins TRBV29-1 to TRBJ2-7; the TCRdb D gene call, TRBD1, has no DNA to confirm it. Sequenced sample: blood. CDR3 region: CSGRQGSSYEQYF.